The rows below give T cell receptor beta chains drawn from one sample of a study of blood T cell repertoires in COVID-19. Assay: immunoSEQ multiplex PCR; the TCRdb copy retains only in-frame clones and omits some. The sample carries roughly 100,000 clones, approximately 90% recorded once. The sequenced material came from peripheral blood. All receptors come from a woman aged 50 to 60 with COVID-19, enrolled during active disease. Both conserved end residues are part of each CDR3.

v_gene	j_gene	CDR3aa
TRBV6-1	TRBJ1-2	CASSQQGEENGYTF
TRBV4-1	TRBJ2-7	CASSQPGQGEVEQYF
TRBV5-1	TRBJ2-1	CASSLGGGISYNEQFF
TRBV5-4	TRBJ1-2	CASSPSTGGTGGYGYTF
TRBV2	TRBJ2-1	CASRADRGSYNEQFF
TRBV5-6	TRBJ2-3	CASSGGAHTQYF
TRBV7-2	TRBJ2-7	CASGPSGNYEQYF
TRBV19	TRBJ1-5	CASSISGPGGNQPQHF
TRBV4-3	TRBJ2-3	CASSQDFRTGVGGAATDTQYF
TRBV19	TRBJ2-3	CASSTGYTYPTDTQYF
TRBV11-2	TRBJ1-5	CASSRTGGEGQPQHF
TRBV30	TRBJ1-3	CAWNPPVPGNTIYF
TRBV6-5	TRBJ2-1	CATTPGDRANEQFF